The 30 T cell receptor beta chains below all came from one sample that was sequenced in a study of T cell responses to AZD1222 COVID-19 vaccine. Sequencing used immunoSEQ multiplex PCR; TCRdb keeps in-frame clones, though not all of them. Of 150,000 to 200,000 clones listed, around 94% are singletons. The input for sequencing was peripheral blood, taken 28 days after the second AZD1222 dose. All receptors come from an adult who received the AZD1222 COVID-19 vaccine.

This chain links TRBV4-1 with TRBJ1-4; 7 positions match TRBD1. This CDR3 comprises 15 residues. The junction had 10 bases not matched to a gene; V was cut back by 4 bases and J by 8 bases. Germline CDR1 reads MGHRA; CDR2 reads YSYEKL. CDR3 nucleotides: TGCGCCAGCAGCCGAGGACAGGCCGGGGGCGAAAAACTGTTTTTT. It is translated as CASSRGQAGGEKLFF.

The chain carries TRBV14 and TRBJ1-1, with D perhaps TRBD1 (6 bases). V gave up 3 bases and J gave up 5 bases, with 22 bases separating them. CDR1 is SGHDN and CDR2 is FVKESK in the germline V gene. The CDR3 is 17 residues long. The chain's CDR3 is CASSQRYAAGGGTEAFF. The CDR3 DNA is TGTGCCAGCAGCCAGAGGTACGCGGCTGGGGGCGGAACTGAAGCTTTCTTT.

The V and J genes are TRBV11-1 and TRBJ2-7; no reliable D call. Germline CDR1 SGHAT, CDR2 FQDESV (reference sequence). The CDR3 has 14 residues. Trimming left V 1 base short and J 3 bases short, with 10 bases between. The CDR3 region has the DNA TGTGCCAGCAGCTTAGTGGCGGATTACTACGAGCAGTACTTC. The encoded protein is CASSLVADYYEQYF.

V is TRBV10-3 and J is TRBJ2-1; possibly TRBD2 for D (5 bases). In germline, CDR1 is ENHRY, CDR2 SYGVKD. V was pared by 0 bases and J by 3 bases, with 9 bases between. This CDR3 comprises 15 residues. CDR3 nucleotide sequence: TGTGCCATCAGTGAGTCTGGCGGGCGCTACAATGAGCAGTTCTTC. Its protein product is CAISESGGRYNEQFF.

This chain links TRBV6-5 with TRBJ1-1, with 10 bases aligning to TRBD1. The germline V gene has CDR1 MNHEY and CDR2 SVGAGI. The junction had 7 bases not matched to a gene; V was cut back by 8 bases and J by 7 bases. CDR3 length: 13 residues. The CDR3 DNA reads TGTGCCAGCCGTAGACAGGGGGCAAATGAAGCTTTCTTT. Translating it yields CASRRQGANEAFF.

This clone has just a few counts. The rearrangement uses TRBV7-2 and TRBJ2-7; D is ambiguous. The germline V gene encodes CDR1 SGHTA and CDR2 FQGNSA. The CDR3 covers 12 residues. V was shortened by 1 base and J by 3 bases, with 4 bases between the two germline ends. CDR3 amino acids: CASSLVGYEQYF. CDR3 in DNA: TGTGCCAGCAGCTTAGTGGGCTACGAGCAGTACTTC.

The chain recombines TRBV12-3 or TRBV12-4 with TRBJ1-1; D uncertain. The CDR3 is 10 residues long. The V end was cut by 6 bases, the J end by 7 bases, with 6 bases between. The CDR3 DNA sequence: TGTGCCAGCAGGGGGAATGAAGCTTTCTTT. This encodes CASRGNEAFF.

V usage is TRBV7-9 and J usage is TRBJ1-1, with D possibly matching TRBD1 (5 bases). This CDR3 comprises 13 residues. Germline V gene sequence: CDR1 SEHNR, CDR2 FQNEAQ (reference sequence). The V end lost 6 bases, the J end lost 1 base, and 9 bases lay between the germline ends. The CDR3 loop is CASSVQENTEAFF. The CDR3, as DNA: TGTGCCAGCAGTGTACAGGAGAACACTGAAGCTTTCTTT. The full variable domain, rest sourced from reference TRBV7-9 and TRBJ1-1, is DTGVSQNPRHKITKRGQNVTFRCDPISEHNRLYWYRQTLGQGPEFLTYFQNEAQLEKSRLLSDRFSAERPKGSFSTLEIQRTEQGDSAMYLCASSVQENTEAFFGQGTRLTVV.

This sequence joins TRBV10-1 and TRBJ2-2; 12 bases are a match to TRBD2. The CDR3 consists of 19 residues. The germline CDR1 and CDR2 sequences are WNHNN and SYGVQD (reference sequence). The V and J ends lost 1 base and 2 bases, in that order; junction bases with no gene match: 8. The CDR3, as DNA: TGCGCCAGCAGTGAGTGTCCTAGCGGGAGGGCCGATAACACCGGGGAGCTGTTTTTT. Its translation is CASSECPSGRADNTGELFF.

The V call is TRBV9, the J call TRBJ2-1; either TRBD1 or TRBD2 may fit D (5 bases each). Germline V gives CDR1 SGDLS, CDR2 YYNGEE. This CDR3 is built from 13 residues. V lost 0 bases to trimming and J lost 10 bases, with 11 bases between them. The CDR3 DNA reads as TGTGCCAGCAGCGTAGCCACCTGGGGGGAGCAGTTCTTC. Translating it yields CASSVATWGEQFF.

This chain uses TRBV3-1 (or the pseudogene TRBV3-2) with TRBJ2-1; 10 bases agree with TRBD2. The CDR3 has 15 residues. V shed 4 bases and J 7 bases; nucleotides not matched to a gene: 7. Germline V gives CDR1 LGHDT, CDR2 YNNKEL (reference sequence). CDR3 nucleotides: TGTGCCAGCAGCCCGGGACTAGCGAGAGGGAATGAGCAGTTCTTC. As protein: CASSPGLARGNEQFF.

This chain joins TRBV12-3 or TRBV12-4 and TRBJ1-1, with 8 nucleotides matching TRBD1. After removal of 5 bases from V and 9 bases from J, the junction contained 5 bases not matched to a gene. The CDR3 is made up of 12 amino acids. Here the CDR3 reads CASSIQGAQAFF. CDR3 in DNA: TGTGCCAGCAGTATTCAGGGGGCGCAAGCTTTCTTT.

The rearrangement joins TRBV10-3 to TRBJ2-1; 16 bases fit TRBD2. V gave up 6 bases and J gave up 1 base; unmatched junction bases: 3. The CDR3 has 17 amino acids. Germline V gives CDR1 ENHRY, CDR2 SYGVKD. The chain's CDR3 is CAIRGLAGGGSYNEQFF. CDR3 nucleotides: TGTGCCATCAGGGGACTAGCGGGAGGGGGTTCCTACAATGAGCAGTTCTTC.

The chain employs TRBV5-5 and TRBJ2-3, with D hard to call. V lost 6 bases to trimming and J lost 9 bases, with 11 bases between them. Germline V CDR1 and CDR2: SGHKS, YYEKEE (reference sequence). This CDR3 contains 11 residues. The DNA of the CDR3 is TGTGCCAGCAACCTAGTCAACACGCAGTATTTT. Its protein is CASNLVNTQYF. Full variable domain (missing parts from reference TRBV5-5 and TRBJ2-3): DAGVTQSPTHLIKTRGQQVTLRCSPISGHKSVSWYQQVLGQGPQFIFQYYEKEERGRGNFPDRFSARQFPNYSSELNVNALLLGDSALYLCASNLVNTQYFGPGTRLTVL.

The gene calls are TRBV9 and TRBJ2-1; 7 positions match TRBD2. Trimming took 0 bases from V and 6 from J; bases not matched to a gene: 6. This CDR3 comprises 15 residues. Per the germline V gene, CDR1 is SGDLS and CDR2 is YYNGEE. The CDR3 loop reads CASSVVSGVSNEQFF. The CDR3 DNA is TGTGCCAGCAGCGTAGTAAGCGGGGTGAGCAATGAGCAGTTCTTC.

The chain couples TRBV18 to TRBJ2-1; a possible D gene is TRBD2 (5 bases). Trimming removed 0 bases from V and 3 bases from J, with 6 bases in between. The germline gives CDR1 KGHSH, CDR2 LQKENI. This CDR3 spans 14 amino acids. The CDR3 DNA sequence: TGTGCCAGCTCACCACCGGAGGACTACAATGAGCAGTTCTTC. Residues: CASSPPEDYNEQFF. The complete variable domain, with remaining parts taken from reference TRBV18 and TRBJ2-1, reads NAGVMQNPRHLVRRRGQEARLRCSPMKGHSHVYWYRQLPEEGLKFMVYLQKENIIDESGMPKERFSAEFPKEGPSILRIQQVVRGDSAAYFCASSPPEDYNEQFFGPGTRLTVL.

The V and J genes are TRBV6-5 and TRBJ2-7, with D possibly being TRBD2 (5 bases). Trimming took off 2 bases at V and 6 bases at J, with 8 bases between the two ends. This CDR3 is built from 12 residues. CDR1 and CDR2 from the germline V gene are MNHEY and SVGAGI. The CDR3 region has the DNA TGTGCCAGCAGTTACCCGGCGGGCGAGCAGTACTTC. Amino acid sequence: CASSYPAGEQYF.

This chain links TRBV28 with TRBJ2-7, with D unresolved. V lost 4 bases and J lost 0, with 7 bases in between. The germline V gene has CDR1 MDHEN and CDR2 SYDVKM. The CDR3 consists of 13 residues. CDR3 DNA: TGTGCCAGCAGTTCCGCCAGCTCCTACGAGCAGTACTTC. Protein product: CASSSASSYEQYF.

The chain is built from TRBV4-1 and TRBJ1-2; D gene unclear. The ends were cut back, 7 bases at V and 5 bases at J, with 8 bases in the middle. Germline CDR1 is MGHRA and CDR2 is YSYEKL. The CDR3 sequence is 11 residues long. DNA of the CDR3: TGCGCCAGCACCTTGGGGTATGGCTACACCTTC. The encoded protein is CASTLGYGYTF.

CDR3 region: CSVLRELNTEAFF. The CDR3 DNA sequence: TGCAGCGTCCTCAGGGAATTAAACACTGAAGCTTTCTTT. The chain employs TRBV29-1 and TRBJ1-1; a possible D gene is TRBD1 (5 bases). The CDR3 consists of 13 residues. Germline-derived CDR1 and CDR2 are SQVTM and ANQGSEA. V lost 6 bases to trimming and J lost 2 bases, with 13 bases between them.

The table lists this clone with a count of one. This chain connects TRBV28 to TRBJ2-6, with D unclear. V lost 5 bases, J lost 3 bases, and 8 bases lay in between. The CDR3 has 14 amino acids. Germline CDR1 is MDHEN and CDR2 is SYDVKM. CDR3 DNA: TGTGCCAGCAGTGCTAGGGTTGGGGCCAACGTCCTGACTTTC. Translating it yields CASSARVGANVLTF.

V is TRBV5-1 and J is TRBJ1-1; a possible D gene is TRBD1 (5 bases). V lost 1 base, J lost 8 bases, and 18 bases lay in between. Germline V CDR1 and CDR2: SGHRS, YFSETQ. The CDR3 sequence is 15 residues long. In nucleotides, the CDR3 is TGCGCCAGCAGCTTGACGGGGACGGGGAGCGGGGAAGCTTTCTTT. It specifies CASSLTGTGSGEAFF.

The CDR3 DNA is TGTGCCAGCAGCCCGTCGACTAGCGGGAGCGGCGCAGATACGCAGTATTTT. It translates to CASSPSTSGSGADTQYF. This chain uses TRBV3-1 (or the pseudogene TRBV3-2) with TRBJ2-3; 12 bases fit TRBD2. The trim removed 4 bases at V and 4 bases at J, leaving 9 bases unmatched. The CDR3 runs 17 residues. Germline CDR1 is LGHDT and CDR2 is YNNKEL (reference sequence).

This clone showed up just once. The rearrangement uses TRBV14 and TRBJ1-1; D unresolved. V was clipped by 0 bases and J by 11 bases, with 22 bases between them. The CDR3 loop spans 16 amino acids. Germline CDR1 reads SGHDN; CDR2 reads FVKESK. The CDR3 bases are TGTGCCAGCAGCCAAGATCTCGGGGTCTTGACAACGCCTGCTTTCTTT. Encoded protein: CASSQDLGVLTTPAFF. Combining the CDR3 with reference TRBV14 and TRBJ1-1 gives the whole variable domain EAGVTQFPSHSVIEKGQTVTLRCDPISGHDNLYWYRRVMGKEIKFLLHFVKESKQDESGMPNNRFLAERTGGTYSTLKVQPAELEDSGVYFCASSQDLGVLTTPAFFGQGTRLTVV.

In DNA form, the CDR3 reads TGTGCCAGCAGCTCTGGGACTTATAAAAACTACGAGCAGTACTTC. This encodes CASSSGTYKNYEQYF. The V gene is TRBV7-2, the J gene TRBJ2-7; D may be TRBD2 (6 bases). This CDR3 contains 15 residues. The V end lost 4 bases, the J end lost 3 bases, and 16 bases lay between the germline ends. Germline V CDR1 and CDR2: SGHTA, FQGNSA.

The rearrangement joins TRBV7-9 to TRBJ1-1; TRBD1 matches 8 bases. Germline V CDR1 and CDR2: SEHNR, FQNEAQ (reference sequence). This CDR3 is built from 12 residues. The V gene end was trimmed by 4 bases and the J gene end by 6 bases; junction bases not matched to a gene: 1. The CDR3: CASSWTGSEAFF. DNA for the CDR3: TGTGCCAGCAGCTGGACAGGGTCTGAAGCTTTCTTT.

The CDR3 protein is CASSFSTSGTNEQYF. CDR3 bases: TGTGCCAGCAGCTTCTCAACTAGCGGGACAAACGAGCAGTACTTC. The genes are TRBV11-2 and TRBJ2-7; 10 bases fit TRBD2. The CDR3 consists of 15 residues. V trimming: 3 bases; J trimming: 5 bases; junction bases outside the gene matches: 7. Per germline, CDR1 SGHAT and CDR2 FQNNGV.

This chain joins TRBV30 and TRBJ1-2; no firm D call. Germline loops: CDR1 GTSNPN, CDR2 SVGIG (reference sequence). Trimming took 6 bases from V and 4 from J, leaving 18 bases between them. The CDR3 is made up of 14 amino acids. The CDR3 loop reads CACEGLRKLYGYTF. The DNA for the CDR3 is TGTGCCTGCGAGGGCTTAAGGAAACTCTATGGCTACACCTTC.

The CDR3, as DNA: TGTGCCAGCAGCCCCGGGGGCTCTGGGGCCAACGTCCTGACTTTC. This encodes CASSPGGSGANVLTF. The V gene is TRBV4-2, the J gene TRBJ2-6, with D tentatively TRBD2 (6 bases). V lost 4 bases to trimming and J lost 0 bases, with 7 bases between them. Germline V lookup: CDR1 LGHNA, CDR2 YNFKEQ. CDR3 length equals 15 residues.

The chain uses TRBV4-3 and TRBJ1-2, with D tentatively TRBD1 (6 bases). CDR1 and CDR2 from the germline V gene are LGHNA and YSLEER. The CDR3 is made up of 13 amino acids. V lost 1 base and J 13 bases, leaving 16 bases between the germline ends. CDR3 loop: CASSQGGLDSSTF. Written as DNA, the CDR3 is TGCGCCAGCAGCCAAGGGGGATTGGACAGTAGCACCTTC.